What follows is one T cell receptor beta chain and its context. Its antigen is still unknown. The data belong to a study of T cell responses to AZD1222 COVID-19 vaccine. The CDR3 is 14 residues long. Trimming took 1 base from V and 1 from J, leaving 7 bases between them. CDR1 and CDR2 (germline): WNHNN, SYGVQD (reference sequence). Only in-frame clones appear in the TCRdb table, and some are missing; sequencing was by immunoSEQ multiplex PCR. The table has about 110,000 clones, around 84% seen once. The study's findings and limits: The breadth and depth of Spike-specific TCRs increased once two AZD1222 doses had been given. Variant regions that are unmutated are reportedly the target of nearly half of spike-specific TCRs. Recipients of AZD1222 seropositive at baseline numbered only 6 or 7.

The sequencing used peripheral blood, collected on day 0 of AZD1222 vaccination. This receptor was taken from an adult in good health. The chain couples TRBV10-1 to TRBJ1-1; D gene unclear. The CDR3 DNA reads as TGCGCCAGCAGTGAGTACAGACAGAACACTGAAGCTTTCTTT. Residues: CASSEYRQNTEAFF.